The rows below give T cell receptor beta chains drawn from one sample of a study of blood T cell repertoires in COVID-19. Libraries were prepared by immunoSEQ multiplex PCR; TCRdb keeps only in-frame clonotypes and omits some of them. The sample carries a few hundred thousand clones, 65% to 90% recorded once. Sequencing was done on a sample of peripheral blood. The origin of the receptors is a human donor in a cohort sampled during active COVID-19. Each CDR3 is given with its conserved first and last residue.

J: TRBJ2-3
V: TRBV9
CDR3: CASKGGGSTDTQYF

J: TRBJ1-1
V: TRBV5-6
CDR3: CASSLSAGMNTEAFF

J: TRBJ2-2
V: TRBV12-5
CDR3: CASGLGTSGAGELFF

J: TRBJ1-5
V: TRBV6-5
CDR3: CASSPGEGTQPQHF

J: TRBJ1-2
V: TRBV18
CDR3: CASSPTTDLYGYTF

J: TRBJ2-3
V: TRBV7-9
CDR3: CASSLDRGRTDTQYF

J: TRBJ2-1
V: TRBV27
CDR3: CATTGSSGGANEQFF

J: TRBJ2-7
V: TRBV7-9
CDR3: CASSSRDRASNEQYF

J: TRBJ1-4
V: TRBV5-1
CDR3: CASSSTGASNEKLFF

J: TRBJ1-2
V: TRBV7-9
CDR3: CASSLNRGDYGYTF

J: TRBJ2-7
V: TRBV24-1
CDR3: CATSDRLAGHEQYF

J: TRBJ1-1
V: TRBV10-3
CDR3: CAIMGGQQGVEAFF

J: TRBJ2-1
V: TRBV11-3
CDR3: CASSPNRDNEQFF

J: TRBJ1-1
V: TRBV7-6
CDR3: CASSLSLGTAHEAFF

J: TRBJ1-3
V: TRBV2
CDR3: CASELGNTIYF

J: TRBJ1-5
V: TRBV19
CDR3: CASSTSTGTGHQPQHF

J: TRBJ2-1
V: TRBV30
CDR3: CAWSVLGSSYNEQFF

J: TRBJ2-7
V: TRBV7-3
CDR3: CASGGVVPYEQYF

J: TRBJ2-5
V: TRBV6-1
CDR3: CASSELPPGQGRETQYF

J: TRBJ2-7
V: TRBV6-5
CDR3: CASRPYGIRSYEQYF

J: TRBJ1-4
V: TRBV30
CDR3: CAWTGETNEKLFF

J: TRBJ2-7
V: TRBV6-5
CDR3: CASSYSSGGNYEQYF

J: TRBJ1-1
V: TRBV6-5
CDR3: CASSYSGRTTEAFF

J: TRBJ2-7
V: TRBV21-1
CDR3: CASSKLDGLSYEQYF

J: TRBJ2-7
V: TRBV19
CDR3: CASSSTGYSYEQYF

J: TRBJ2-7
V: TRBV6-5
CDR3: CASSYSTGGYEQYF

J: TRBJ2-7
V: TRBV3-1/TRBV3-2
CDR3: CASSQPRDEQYF

J: TRBJ1-2
V: TRBV10-2
CDR3: CASSEQGGADGYTF

J: TRBJ2-1
V: TRBV2
CDR3: CASKGLGDEQFF

J: TRBJ2-7
V: TRBV6-1
CDR3: CASSEYVRSYEQYF

J: TRBJ1-1
V: TRBV10-2
CDR3: CATSTGYTEAFF

J: TRBJ1-6
V: TRBV3-1/TRBV3-2
CDR3: CASSQDLGGRAYNSPLHF

J: TRBJ1-1
V: TRBV25-1
CDR3: CATQLNTEAFF

J: TRBJ2-6
V: TRBV24-1
CDR3: CATSDFKADGISGANVLTF

J: TRBJ2-3
V: TRBV10-3
CDR3: CAISGGASGRSTDTQYF

J: TRBJ2-3
V: TRBV7-3
CDR3: CASSLTGGYTDTQYF

J: TRBJ2-2
V: TRBV7-6
CDR3: CASSRGVTGELFF

J: TRBJ1-2
V: TRBV10-3
CDR3: CAIPNDQGLKYGYTF

J: TRBJ1-6
V: TRBV5-6
CDR3: CASSLGTGNSYNSPLHF

J: TRBJ1-1
V: TRBV18
CDR3: CASSRASGLAFF

J: TRBJ1-2
V: TRBV2
CDR3: CASSRGNRGYTF

J: TRBJ2-2
V: TRBV13
CDR3: CASSLTRGNTGELFF

J: TRBJ1-5
V: TRBV5-1
CDR3: CASSPGDRLYNQPQHF

J: TRBJ2-7
V: TRBV5-8
CDR3: CASSLLVGTTIYEQYF

J: TRBJ1-6
V: TRBV7-2
CDR3: CASSLGGPGGNSPLHF

J: TRBJ1-2
V: TRBV27
CDR3: CASSYGRNYGYTF

J: TRBJ1-4
V: TRBV4-1
CDR3: CASSQSGRGVEKLFF

J: TRBJ1-2
V: TRBV19
CDR3: CASSCRDRACGYTF